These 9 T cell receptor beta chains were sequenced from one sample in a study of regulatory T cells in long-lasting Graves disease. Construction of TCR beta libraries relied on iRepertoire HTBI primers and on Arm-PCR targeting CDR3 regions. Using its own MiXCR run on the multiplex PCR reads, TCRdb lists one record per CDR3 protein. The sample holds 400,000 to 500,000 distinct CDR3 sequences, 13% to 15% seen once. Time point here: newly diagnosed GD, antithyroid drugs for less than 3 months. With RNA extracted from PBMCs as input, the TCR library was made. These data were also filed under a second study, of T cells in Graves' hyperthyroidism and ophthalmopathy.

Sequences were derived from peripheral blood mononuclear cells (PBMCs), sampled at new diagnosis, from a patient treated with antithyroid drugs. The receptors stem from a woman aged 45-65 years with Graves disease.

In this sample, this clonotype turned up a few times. The CDR3 spells CASSLVELDLAEGYEQYF. The CDR3 DNA follows: TGTGCCAGCAGCTTAGTTGAACTGGATCTAGCGGAGGGCTACGAGCAGTACTTC. The chain joins TRBV7-8 to TRBJ2-7, with 7 bases that match TRBD2. Trimming took 1 base from V and 3 from J; bases not matched to a gene: 15. The CDR3 totals 18 residues. From germline, CDR1 is SGHVS and CDR2 FQNEAQ.

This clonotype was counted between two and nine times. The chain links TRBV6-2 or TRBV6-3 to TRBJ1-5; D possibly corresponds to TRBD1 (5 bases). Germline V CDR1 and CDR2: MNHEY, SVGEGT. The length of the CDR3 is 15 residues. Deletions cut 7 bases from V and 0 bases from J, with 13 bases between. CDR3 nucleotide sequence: TGTGCCAGCAATCCACAGGTGTATAGCAATCAGCCCCAGCATTTT. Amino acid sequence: CASNPQVYSNQPQHF.

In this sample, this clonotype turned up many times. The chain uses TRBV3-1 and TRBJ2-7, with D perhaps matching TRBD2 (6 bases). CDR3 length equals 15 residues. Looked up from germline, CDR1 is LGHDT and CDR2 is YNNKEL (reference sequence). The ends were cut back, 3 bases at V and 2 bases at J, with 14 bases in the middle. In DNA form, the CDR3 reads TGTGCCAGCAGCCAGTGGGCGGGGAAAACCTACGAGCAGTACTTC. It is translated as CASSQWAGKTYEQYF.

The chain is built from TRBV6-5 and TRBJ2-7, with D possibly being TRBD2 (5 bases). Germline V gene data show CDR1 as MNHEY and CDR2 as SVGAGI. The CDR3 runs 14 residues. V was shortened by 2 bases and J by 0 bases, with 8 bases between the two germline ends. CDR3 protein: CASSYPGNSYEQYF. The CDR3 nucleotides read TGTGCCAGCAGTTACCCGGGAAACTCCTACGAGCAGTACTTC.

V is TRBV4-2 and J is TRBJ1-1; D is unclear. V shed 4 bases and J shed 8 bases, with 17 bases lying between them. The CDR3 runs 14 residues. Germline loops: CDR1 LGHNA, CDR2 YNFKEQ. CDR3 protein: CASSPLAGGVEAFF. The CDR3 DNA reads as TGTGCCAGCAGCCCACTTGCCGGTGGGGTCGAAGCTTTCTTT.

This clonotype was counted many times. The CDR3 loop reads CASSPQSPSRDLIYEQYF. CDR3 nucleotides: TGTGCCAGCAGTCCCCAGTCCCCATCTAGAGACCTGATCTACGAGCAGTACTTC. V usage is TRBV12-3 or TRBV12-4 and J usage is TRBJ2-7; D is ambiguous. The length of the CDR3 is 18 residues. V was trimmed by 5 bases and J by 3 bases, leaving 26 bases between them.

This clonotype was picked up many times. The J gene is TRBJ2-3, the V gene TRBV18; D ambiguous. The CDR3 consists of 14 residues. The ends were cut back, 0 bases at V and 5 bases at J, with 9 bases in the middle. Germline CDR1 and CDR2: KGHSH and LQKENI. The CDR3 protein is CASSPPVVLDTQYF. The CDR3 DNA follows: TGTGCCAGCTCACCACCGGTAGTGCTAGATACGCAGTATTTT. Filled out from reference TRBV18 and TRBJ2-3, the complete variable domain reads NAGVMQNPRHLVRRRGQEARLRCSPMKGHSHVYWYRQLPEEGLKFMVYLQKENIIDESGMPKERFSAEFPKEGPSILRIQQVVRGDSAAYFCASSPPVVLDTQYFGPGTRLTVL.

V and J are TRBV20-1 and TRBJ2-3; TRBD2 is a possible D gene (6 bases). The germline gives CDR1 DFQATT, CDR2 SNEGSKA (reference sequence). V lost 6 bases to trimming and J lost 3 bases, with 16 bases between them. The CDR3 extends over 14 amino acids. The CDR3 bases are TGCAGTGCCCCTACGGGGGTGAGGACAGATACGCAGTATTTT. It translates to CSAPTGVRTDTQYF.

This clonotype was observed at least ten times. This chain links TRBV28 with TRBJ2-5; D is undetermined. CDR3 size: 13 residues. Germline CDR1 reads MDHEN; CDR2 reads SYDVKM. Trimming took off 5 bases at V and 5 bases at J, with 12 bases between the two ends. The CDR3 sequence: CASSRPGAETQYF. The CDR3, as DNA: TGTGCCAGCAGTCGCCCGGGTGCTGAGACCCAGTACTTC.